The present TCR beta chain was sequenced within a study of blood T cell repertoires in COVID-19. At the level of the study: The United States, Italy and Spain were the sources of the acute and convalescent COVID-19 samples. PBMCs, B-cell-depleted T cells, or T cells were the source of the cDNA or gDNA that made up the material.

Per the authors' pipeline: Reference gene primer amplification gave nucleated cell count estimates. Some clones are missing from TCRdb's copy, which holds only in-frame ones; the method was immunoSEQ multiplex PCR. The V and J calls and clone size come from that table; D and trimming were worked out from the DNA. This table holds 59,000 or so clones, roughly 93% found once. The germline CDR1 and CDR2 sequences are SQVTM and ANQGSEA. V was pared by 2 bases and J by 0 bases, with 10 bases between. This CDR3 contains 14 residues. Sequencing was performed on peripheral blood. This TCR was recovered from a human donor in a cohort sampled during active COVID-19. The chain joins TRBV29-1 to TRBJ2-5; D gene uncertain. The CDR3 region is CSVESPGYQETQYF. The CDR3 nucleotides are TGCAGCGTTGAATCACCCGGTTACCAAGAGACCCAGTACTTC.